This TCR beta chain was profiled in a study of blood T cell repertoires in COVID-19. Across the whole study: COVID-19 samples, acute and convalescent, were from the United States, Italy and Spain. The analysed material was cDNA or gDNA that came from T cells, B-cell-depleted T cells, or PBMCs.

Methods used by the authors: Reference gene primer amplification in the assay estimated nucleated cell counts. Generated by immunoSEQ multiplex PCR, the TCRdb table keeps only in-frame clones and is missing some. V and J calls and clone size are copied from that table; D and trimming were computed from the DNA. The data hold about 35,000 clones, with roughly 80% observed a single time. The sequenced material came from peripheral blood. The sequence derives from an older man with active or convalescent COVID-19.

The CDR3 bases are TGTGCCAGCAGTGATGACAGGAGGGAAAAACTGTTTTTT. This sequence encodes CASSDDRREKLFF. The chain is built from TRBV2 and TRBJ1-4; D may be TRBD1 (6 bases). CDR3 size: 13 residues. Germline V gene data show CDR1 as SNHLY and CDR2 as FYNNEI. Trimming pared 3 bases from V and 8 bases from J, leaving 10 bases between.